This T cell receptor (beta chain) stems from a study of Ad26.COV2.S vaccination and SARS-CoV-2 variants. Study-wide context: By the intramuscular route, Ad26.COV2.S was given once, or twice 56 days apart.

The method was immunoSEQ multiplex PCR; TCRdb's version includes in-frame clones alone and lacks a portion of them. The data contain fewer than 800,000 clones, about 90% of them singletons. Treatment described: approximately 18 received Ad26.COV2.S at low or high dose, single or two shots; about five received placebo; per-sample allocation not given. Each sample was drawn 63 days after the first injection (of vaccine or placebo). Recruitment in Boston yielded a donor of adult age, 18-55 years. Comments on this clone: Its antigen is undetermined.

Broader study findings: Recipients of vaccine and of placebo showed similar breadth of their non-spike TCR repertoires. TCR breadth and depth analyses may have underestimated total T cell responses.

CDR3 length equals 15 residues. The V gene end was trimmed by 0 bases and the J gene end by 8 bases; junction bases not matched to a gene: 4. Per germline, CDR1 MNHEY and CDR2 SVGAGI. The material was peripheral blood, obtained in a trial of Ad26.COV2.S vaccine versus placebo. The TCR originated in a person between 18 and 65 years old who received the Ad26.COV2.S COVID-19 vaccine or a placebo. The gene calls are TRBV6-5 and TRBJ2-1, with 10 nucleotides matching TRBD1. CDR3 protein: CASSYSAGQGYEQFF. The DNA for the CDR3 is TGTGCCAGCAGTTACTCGGCGGGACAGGGGTATGAGCAGTTCTTC.